Here is one T cell receptor beta chain with its context. A junction end diverges from the germline sequence, so it may reflect a read error. CDR1 and CDR2 from the germline V gene are MNHEY and SVGAGI. The CDR3 runs to 13 residues. Here immunoSEQ multiplex PCR was the method, and the copy in TCRdb shows in-frame clones only, minus some. The sample lists 300,000 to 450,000 clones, 70% to 90% occurring once. The data stem from a study of blood T cell repertoires in COVID-19. Study at large: PBMCs, B-cell-depleted T cells, or T cells were the source of the cDNA or gDNA that made up the material.

Followed longitudinally, the Seattle patients had been enrolled during active infection. The rearrangement uses TRBV6-5 and TRBJ1-4, with D possibly TRBD1 on 6 matching bases. This sequence originates from a woman in her thirties with COVID-19, enrolled during active disease. The sample comprised peripheral blood. The CDR3 DNA is TGTGCCAGCGAGCGGGGGGCTAACGAAAAACTGTTTTTT. Protein sequence: CASERGANEKLFF.